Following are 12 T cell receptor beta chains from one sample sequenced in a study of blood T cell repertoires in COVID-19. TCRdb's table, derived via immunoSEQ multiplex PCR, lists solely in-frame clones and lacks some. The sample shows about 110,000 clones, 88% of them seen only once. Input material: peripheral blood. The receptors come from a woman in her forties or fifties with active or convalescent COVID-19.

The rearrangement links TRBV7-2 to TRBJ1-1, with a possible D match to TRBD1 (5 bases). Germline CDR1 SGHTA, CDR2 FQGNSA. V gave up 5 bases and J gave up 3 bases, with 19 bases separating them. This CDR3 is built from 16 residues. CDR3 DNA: TGTGCCAGCAGCCCTACGGGGGGAGAGGGCGACACTGAAGCTTTCTTT. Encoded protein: CASSPTGGEGDTEAFF.

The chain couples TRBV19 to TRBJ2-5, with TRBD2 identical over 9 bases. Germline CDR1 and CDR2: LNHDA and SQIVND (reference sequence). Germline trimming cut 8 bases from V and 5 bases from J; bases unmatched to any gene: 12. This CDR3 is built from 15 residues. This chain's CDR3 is CASGGLAGASETQYF. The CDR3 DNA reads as TGTGCCAGTGGGGGTTTAGCGGGAGCCAGCGAGACCCAGTACTTC.

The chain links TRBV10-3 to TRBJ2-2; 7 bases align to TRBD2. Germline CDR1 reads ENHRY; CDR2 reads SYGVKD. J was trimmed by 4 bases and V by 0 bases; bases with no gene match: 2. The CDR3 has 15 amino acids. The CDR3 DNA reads TGTGCCATCAGTGAGTCAACGGGAGGCACCGGGGAGCTGTTTTTT. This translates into CAISESTGGTGELFF.

The CDR3 nucleotides read TGTGCCAGCAGTGACGCTTACAGGGGGGCGCGGCAGTACTTC. Translating it yields CASSDAYRGARQYF. This chain connects TRBV6-4 to TRBJ2-7, with 8 bases lining up with TRBD1. Germline assignment: CDR1 MRHNA and CDR2 SNTAGT. There are 14 residues in the CDR3. V was clipped by 2 bases and J by 9 bases; unmatched bases: 9.

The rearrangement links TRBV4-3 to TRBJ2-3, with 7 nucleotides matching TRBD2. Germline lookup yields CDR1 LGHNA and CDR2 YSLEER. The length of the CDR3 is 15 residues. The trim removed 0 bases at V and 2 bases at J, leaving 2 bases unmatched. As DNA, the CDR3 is TGCGCCAGCAGCCAAGATGCGGGAGTCACAGATACGCAGTATTTT. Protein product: CASSQDAGVTDTQYF.

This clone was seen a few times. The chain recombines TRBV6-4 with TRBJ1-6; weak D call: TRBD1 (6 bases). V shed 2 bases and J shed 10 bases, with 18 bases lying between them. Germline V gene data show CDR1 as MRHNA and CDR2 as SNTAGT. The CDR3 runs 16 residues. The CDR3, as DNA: TGTGCCAGCAGTGACAGATACCGGGACAAAAACTCACCCCTCCACTTT. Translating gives CASSDRYRDKNSPLHF.

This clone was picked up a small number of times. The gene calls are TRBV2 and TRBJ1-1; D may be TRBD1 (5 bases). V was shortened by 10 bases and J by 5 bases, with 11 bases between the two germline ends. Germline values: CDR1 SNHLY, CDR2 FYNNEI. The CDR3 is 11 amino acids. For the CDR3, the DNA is TGTGCCAATGCCCGGGGGACTGAAGCTTTCTTT. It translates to CANARGTEAFF.

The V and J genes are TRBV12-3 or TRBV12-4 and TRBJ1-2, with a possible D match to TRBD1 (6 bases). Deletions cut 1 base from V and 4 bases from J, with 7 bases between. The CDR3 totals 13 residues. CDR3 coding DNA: TGTGCCAGCAGTTTAGGAGGGGGCTATGGCTACACCTTC. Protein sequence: CASSLGGGYGYTF.

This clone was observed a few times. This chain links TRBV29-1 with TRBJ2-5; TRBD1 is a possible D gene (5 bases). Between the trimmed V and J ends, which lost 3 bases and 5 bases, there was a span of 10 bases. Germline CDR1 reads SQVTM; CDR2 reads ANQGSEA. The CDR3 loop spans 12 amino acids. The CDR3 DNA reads TGCAGCGTTGAGGGCAGGGATGAGACCCAGTACTTC. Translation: CSVEGRDETQYF. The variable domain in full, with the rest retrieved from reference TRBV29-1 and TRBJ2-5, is SAVISQKPSRDICQRGTSLTIQCQVDSQVTMMFWYRQQPGQSLTLIATANQGSEATYESGFVIDKFPISRPNLTFSTLTVSNMSPEDSSIYLCSVEGRDETQYFGPGTRLLVL.

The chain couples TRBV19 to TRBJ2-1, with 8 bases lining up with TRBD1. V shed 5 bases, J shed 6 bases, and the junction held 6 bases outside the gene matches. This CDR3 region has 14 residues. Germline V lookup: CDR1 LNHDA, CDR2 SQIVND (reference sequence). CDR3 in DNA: TGTGCCAGTAGTCCTCGGACAGGGAGCAATGAGCAGTTCTTC. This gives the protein CASSPRTGSNEQFF.

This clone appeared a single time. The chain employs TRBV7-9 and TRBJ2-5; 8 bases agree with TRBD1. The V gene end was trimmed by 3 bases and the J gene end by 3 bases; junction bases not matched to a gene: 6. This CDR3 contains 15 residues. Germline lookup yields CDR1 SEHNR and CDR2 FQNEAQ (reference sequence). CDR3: CASSFRQGKKETQYF. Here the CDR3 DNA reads TGTGCCAGCAGCTTCCGACAGGGGAAAAAAGAGACCCAGTACTTC.

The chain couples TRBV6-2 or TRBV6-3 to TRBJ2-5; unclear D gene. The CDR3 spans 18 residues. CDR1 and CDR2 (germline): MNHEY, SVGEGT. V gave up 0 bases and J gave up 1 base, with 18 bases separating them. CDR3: CASSYSGRRPGRQETQYF. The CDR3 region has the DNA TGTGCCAGCAGTTACTCAGGCCGAAGACCAGGTCGCCAAGAGACCCAGTACTTC.